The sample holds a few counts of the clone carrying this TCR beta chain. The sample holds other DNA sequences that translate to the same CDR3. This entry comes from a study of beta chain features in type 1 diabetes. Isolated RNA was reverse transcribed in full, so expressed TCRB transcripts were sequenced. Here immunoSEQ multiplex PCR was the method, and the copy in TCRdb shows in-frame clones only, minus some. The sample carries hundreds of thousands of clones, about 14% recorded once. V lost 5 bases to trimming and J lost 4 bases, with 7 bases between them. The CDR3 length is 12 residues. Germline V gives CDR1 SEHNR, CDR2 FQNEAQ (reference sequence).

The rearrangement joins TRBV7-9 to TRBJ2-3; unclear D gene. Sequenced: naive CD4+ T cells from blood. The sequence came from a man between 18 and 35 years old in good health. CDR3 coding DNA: TGTGCCAGCAGCCTGAGCCCAGATACGCAGTATTTT. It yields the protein CASSLSPDTQYF.